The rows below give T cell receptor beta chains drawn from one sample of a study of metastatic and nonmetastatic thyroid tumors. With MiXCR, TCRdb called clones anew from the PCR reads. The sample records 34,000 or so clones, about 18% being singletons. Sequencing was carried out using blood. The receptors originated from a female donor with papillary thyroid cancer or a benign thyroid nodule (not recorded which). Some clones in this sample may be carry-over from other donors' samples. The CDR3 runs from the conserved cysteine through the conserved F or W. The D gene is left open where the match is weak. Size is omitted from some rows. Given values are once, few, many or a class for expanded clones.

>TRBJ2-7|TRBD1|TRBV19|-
TGTGCCAGTACCTCCGGGACAGGGACCTACGAGCAGTACTTC
CASTSGTGTYEQYF
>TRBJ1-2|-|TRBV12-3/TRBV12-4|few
TGTGCCAGCAGCGGAAGCTCTAACTATGGCTACACCTTC
CASSGSSNYGYTF
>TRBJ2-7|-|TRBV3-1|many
TGTGCCAGCAGCCAAGATGGAGGACGGTCCGGATGGAGGGAGCAGTACTTC
CASSQDGGRSGWREQYF
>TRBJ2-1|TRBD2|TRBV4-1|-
TGCGCCAGCAGCCCAACACGACCAGGGACTAGCGGGAGCTACAATGAGCAGTTCTTC
CASSPTRPGTSGSYNEQFF
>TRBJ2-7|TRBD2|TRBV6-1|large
TGTGCCAGCCGGGGGGGAGCCTACGAGCAGTACTTC
CASRGGAYEQYF
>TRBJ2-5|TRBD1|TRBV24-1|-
TGTGCCACCAGTGATGCCCAGGGGGCGGGGGAGACCCAGTACTTC
CATSDAQGAGETQYF
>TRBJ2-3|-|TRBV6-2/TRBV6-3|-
TGTGCCAGCAGTTACTCGTCTCCAGGGGATAGCACAGATACGCAGTATTTT
CASSYSSPGDSTDTQYF
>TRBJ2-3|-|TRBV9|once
TGTGCCAGCAGCTTAGGGTGGGGGGGCAGCACAGATACGCAGTATTTT
CASSLGWGGSTDTQYF
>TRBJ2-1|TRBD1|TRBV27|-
TGTGCCAGCGGACTCAGGGGGCACTACAATGAGCAGTTCTTC
CASGLRGHYNEQFF
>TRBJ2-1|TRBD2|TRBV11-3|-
TGTGCCAGCAGCCCAGGACTAGCGGGAGGTGAGCAGTTCTTC
CASSPGLAGGEQFF
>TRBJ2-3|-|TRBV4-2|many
TGTGCCAGCAGCCAAGATCGGGCGGCGGGGGCAAGCACAGATACGCAGTATTTT
CASSQDRAAGASTDTQYF
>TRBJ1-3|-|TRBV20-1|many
TGCAGTGCTATTAGGGGGGACACCATATATTTT
CSAIRGDTIYF
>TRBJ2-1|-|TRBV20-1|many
TGCAGTGCTAGAGATCACAATGAGCAGTTCTTC
CSARDHNEQFF
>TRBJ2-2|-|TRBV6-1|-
TGTGCCAGCTCTCTGACGGAGGAGAACACCGGGGAGCTGTTTTTT
CASSLTEENTGELFF
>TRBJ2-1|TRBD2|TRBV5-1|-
TGCGCCAGCAGCTTGGCCGTGAGCGGGAGCTCGGATGAGCAGTTCTTC
CASSLAVSGSSDEQFF
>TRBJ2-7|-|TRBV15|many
TGTGCCACCAGGCACACCCAAGGCAGGGAGTACGAGCAGTACTTC
CATRHTQGREYEQYF